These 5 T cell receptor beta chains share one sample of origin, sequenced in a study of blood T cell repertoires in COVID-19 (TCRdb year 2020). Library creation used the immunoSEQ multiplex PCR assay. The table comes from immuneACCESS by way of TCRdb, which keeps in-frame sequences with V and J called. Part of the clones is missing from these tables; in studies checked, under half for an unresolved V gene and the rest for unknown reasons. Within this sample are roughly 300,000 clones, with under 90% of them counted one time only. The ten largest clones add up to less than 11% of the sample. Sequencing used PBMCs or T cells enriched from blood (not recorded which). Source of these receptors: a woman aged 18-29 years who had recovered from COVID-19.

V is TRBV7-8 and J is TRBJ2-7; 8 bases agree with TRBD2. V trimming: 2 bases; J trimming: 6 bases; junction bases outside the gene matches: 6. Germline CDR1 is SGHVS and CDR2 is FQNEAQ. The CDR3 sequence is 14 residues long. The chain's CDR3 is CASSLPRTSFEQYF. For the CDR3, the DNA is TGTGCCAGCAGCTTACCCCGGACTAGCTTCGAGCAGTACTTC.

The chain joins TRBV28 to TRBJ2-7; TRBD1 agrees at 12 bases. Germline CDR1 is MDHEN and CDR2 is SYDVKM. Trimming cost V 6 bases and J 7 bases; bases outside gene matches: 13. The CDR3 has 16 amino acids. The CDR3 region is CASRFPGTGGFGEQYF. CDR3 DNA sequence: TGTGCCAGCAGATTTCCCGGGACAGGGGGCTTCGGAGAGCAGTACTTC.

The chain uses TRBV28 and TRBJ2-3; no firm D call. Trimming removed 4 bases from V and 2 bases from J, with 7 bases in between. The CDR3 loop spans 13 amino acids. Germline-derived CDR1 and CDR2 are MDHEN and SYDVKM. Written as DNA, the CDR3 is TGTGCCAGCAGTTCTACAGTCACAGATACGCAGTATTTT. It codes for CASSSTVTDTQYF.

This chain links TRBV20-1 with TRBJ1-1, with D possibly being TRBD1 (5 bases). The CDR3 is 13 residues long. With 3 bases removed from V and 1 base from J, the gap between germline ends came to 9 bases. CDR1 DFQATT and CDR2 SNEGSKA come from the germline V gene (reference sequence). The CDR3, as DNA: TGCAGTGCTAGTGCAGGGTCGAACACTGAAGCTTTCTTT. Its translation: CSASAGSNTEAFF.

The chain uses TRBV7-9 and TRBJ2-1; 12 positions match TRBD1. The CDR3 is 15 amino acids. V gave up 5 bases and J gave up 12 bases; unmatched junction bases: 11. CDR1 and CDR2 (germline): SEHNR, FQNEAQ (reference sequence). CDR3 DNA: TGTGCCAGCAGCACCAACCAAGGGACAGGGGGCGGGCAGTTCTTC. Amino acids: CASSTNQGTGGGQFF. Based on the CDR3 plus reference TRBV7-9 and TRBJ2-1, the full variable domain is DTGVSQNPRHKITKRGQNVTFRCDPISEHNRLYWYRQTLGQGPEFLTYFQNEAQLEKSRLLSDRFSAERPKGSFSTLEIQRTEQGDSAMYLCASSTNQGTGGGQFFGPGTRLTVL.